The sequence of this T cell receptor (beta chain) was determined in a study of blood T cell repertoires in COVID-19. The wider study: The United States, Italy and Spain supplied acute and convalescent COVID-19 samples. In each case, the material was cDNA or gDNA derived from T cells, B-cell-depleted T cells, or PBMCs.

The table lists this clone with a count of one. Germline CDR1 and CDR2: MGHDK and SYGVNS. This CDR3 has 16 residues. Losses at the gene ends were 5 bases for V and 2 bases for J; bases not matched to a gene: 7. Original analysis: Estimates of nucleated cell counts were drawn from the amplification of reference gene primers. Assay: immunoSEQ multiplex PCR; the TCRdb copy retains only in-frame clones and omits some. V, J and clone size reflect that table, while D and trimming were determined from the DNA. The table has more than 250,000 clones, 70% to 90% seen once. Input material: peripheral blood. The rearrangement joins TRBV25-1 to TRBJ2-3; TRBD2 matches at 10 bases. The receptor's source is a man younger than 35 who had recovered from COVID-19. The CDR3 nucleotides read TGTGCCAGCAGTACGACTAGCGGGCGAAACACAGATACGCAGTATTTT. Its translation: CASSTTSGRNTDTQYF.